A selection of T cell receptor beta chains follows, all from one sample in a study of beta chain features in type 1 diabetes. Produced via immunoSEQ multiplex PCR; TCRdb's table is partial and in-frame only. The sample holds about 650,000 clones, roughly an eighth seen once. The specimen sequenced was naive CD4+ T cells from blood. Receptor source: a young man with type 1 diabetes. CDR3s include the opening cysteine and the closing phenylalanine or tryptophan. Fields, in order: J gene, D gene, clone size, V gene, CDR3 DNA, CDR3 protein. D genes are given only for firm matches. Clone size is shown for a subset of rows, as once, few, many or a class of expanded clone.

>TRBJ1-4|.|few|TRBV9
TGTGCCAGCAGCGTAGGCTGGGAACCCAATGAAAAACTGTTTTTT
CASSVGWEPNEKLFF
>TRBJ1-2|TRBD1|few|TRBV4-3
TGCGCCAGCAGCCAAGAGGGACAGGGAATCTATGGCTACACCTTC
CASSQEGQGIYGYTF
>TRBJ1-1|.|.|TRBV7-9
TGTGCCAGCCACGGGGGAGACACTGAAGCTTTCTTT
CASHGGDTEAFF
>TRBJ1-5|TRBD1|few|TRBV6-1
TGTGCCAGCAGTGAAGTGGGGGACAGGGGGCAGGGTCAGCCCCAGCATTTT
CASSEVGDRGQGQPQHF
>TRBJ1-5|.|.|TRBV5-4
TGTGCCAGCAGCTTGGCCGGGGATAGCAATCAGCCCCAGCATTTT
CASSLAGDSNQPQHF
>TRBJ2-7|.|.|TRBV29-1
TGCAGCGTTCTATGGGAGGGGGGTGCGTACGAGCAGTACTTC
CSVLWEGGAYEQYF
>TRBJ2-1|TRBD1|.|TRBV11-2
TGTGCCAGCAGCGACGACAGGGATGAGCAGTTCTTC
CASSDDRDEQFF
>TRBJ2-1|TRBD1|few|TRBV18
TGTGCCAGGGACAGGGGATTGAGCCCCTACAATGAGCAGTTCTTC
CARDRGLSPYNEQFF
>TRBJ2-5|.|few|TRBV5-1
TGCGCCAGCAGCTTGGGCCAAGAGACCCAGTACTTC
CASSLGQETQYF
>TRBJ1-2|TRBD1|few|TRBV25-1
TGTGCCAGCAGTGAGTCCGGGACAGGGAGTTCCTATGGCTACACCTTC
CASSESGTGSSYGYTF
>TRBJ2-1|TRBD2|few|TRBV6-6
TGTGCCAGCAGTCCCCCGGGAGGGCAGATCGATGAGCAGTTCTTC
CASSPPGGQIDEQFF
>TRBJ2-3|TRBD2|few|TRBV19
TGTGCCAGTAGTATCGGACTAGCGGGGCTCACAGATACGCAGTATTTT
CASSIGLAGLTDTQYF
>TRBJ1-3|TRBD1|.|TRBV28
TGTGCCAGCAGGAGGGACAGGGATACTGGAAACACCATATATTTT
CASRRDRDTGNTIYF
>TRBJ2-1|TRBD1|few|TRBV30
TGTGCCTGGACAGGGGGCTCCTACAATGAGCAGTTCTTC
CAWTGGSYNEQFF
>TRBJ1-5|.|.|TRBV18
TGTGCCAGCTCACCGTCGGGACTATATAGCAATCAGCCCCAGCATTTT
CASSPSGLYSNQPQHF
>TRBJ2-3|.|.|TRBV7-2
TGTGCCAGCAGACCCCCCGGGGTGGGGCGCGGGTCAGATACGCAGTATTTT
CASRPPGVGRGSDTQYF
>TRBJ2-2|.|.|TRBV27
TGTGCCAGCAGTTTAGGGGAAGCCGGGGAGCTGTTTTTT
CASSLGEAGELFF
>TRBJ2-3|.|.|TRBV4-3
TGCGCCAGCAGCCAAGACTTTGGGACGCAACAAGATACGCAGTATTTT
CASSQDFGTQQDTQYF
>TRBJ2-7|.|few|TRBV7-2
TGTGCCAGCAGCTTTGGGGGAACCCCCGCCTACGAGCAGTACTTC
CASSFGGTPAYEQYF
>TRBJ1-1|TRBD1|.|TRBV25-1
TGTGCCAGCGGAACGGAGGGGGCGCTTCACACTGAAGCTTTCTTT
CASGTEGALHTEAFF
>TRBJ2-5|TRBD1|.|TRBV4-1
TGCGCCAGCAGCGTCATGACAGGGGGCACGAAGACCCAGTACTTC
CASSVMTGGTKTQYF
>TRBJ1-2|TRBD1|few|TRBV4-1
TGCGCCAGCAGCCAGCCCCGACAGGGTAAAGGCTACACCTTC
CASSQPRQGKGYTF
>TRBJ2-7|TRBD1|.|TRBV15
TGTGCCACCAGCAGAGTCTTAACGACAGGGCGGCTCTACGAGCAGTACTTC
CATSRVLTTGRLYEQYF
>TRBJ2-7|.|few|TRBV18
TGTGCCAGCTCGCCCGGCCAGGGGGGGTACTACGAGCAGTACTTC
CASSPGQGGYYEQYF
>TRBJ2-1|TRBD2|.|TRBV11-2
TGTGCCAGCAGCCCAACTAGCGGGGGGGCCCGCCGGAGAAATGAGCAGTTCTTC
CASSPTSGGARRRNEQFF
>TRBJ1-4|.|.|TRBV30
TGTGCCTGGAGTGCAGGGATGGCAACTAATGAAAAACTGTTTTTT
CAWSAGMATNEKLFF